This T cell receptor (beta chain) was sequenced during a study of T cells in Graves' hyperthyroidism and ophthalmopathy. Study-wide results and limits: Most thyroid clonotypes with frequency above 0.001 were detected in blood.

This clonotype was detected a few times. Its cognate antigen is unknown. Stable Graves' hyperthyroidism meant no ophthalmopathy progression within 18 months. Hyperthyroidism in the patients, aged 18 to 65, was newly diagnosed and under 2 months in duration. Uncontrolled infection, other autoimmune disease, pregnancy or lactation barred patients from enrollment. Using RNA transcripts as the source, TCR beta CDR3 regions were amplified. TCR CDR3 underwent first-round RT-PCR with the HTBI primer set. Via MiXCR, TCRdb re-called the multiplex PCR reads, giving one row per CDR3 protein. The table includes a few hundred thousand distinct CDR3 sequences, about half detected once. V gave up 1 base and J gave up 4 bases; unmatched junction bases: 1. The V gene's germline CDR1 is MNHNS and CDR2 SASEGT. The CDR3 has 15 residues.

The material sequenced was peripheral blood or thyroid tissue (not recorded which). The chain is built from TRBV6-1 and TRBJ2-3; TRBD1 matches at 11 bases. This sequence was found in a woman aged 18-29 years with Graves' hyperthyroidism. CDR3 sequence: CASSEGTGGADTQYF. CDR3 DNA: TGTGCCAGCAGTGAAGGGACAGGGGGCGCAGATACGCAGTATTTT.